Included here is one TCR beta chain sequence, with context. Exposure to brentuximab vedotin varied, and each patient had relapsed following autologous stem cell transplantation. This CDR3 is built from 18 residues. Germline CDR1 reads MDHEN; CDR2 reads SYDVKM. Deletions cut 7 bases from V and 7 bases from J, with 32 bases between. The sample belongs to a study of PD-1 blockade in classical Hodgkin lymphoma. Study details: Nivolumab was given intravenously to patients at 3 mg/kg every 2 weeks.

Assay used: immunoSEQ multiplex PCR; TCRdb lists only in-frame clones, some missing. The data show about 110,000 clones, 70% to 90% seen once. This rearrangement joins TRBV28 to TRBJ2-7; D is perhaps TRBD1 or TRBD2 (5 bases each). The sample in question was peripheral blood mononuclear cells (PBMCs), obtained before the second cycle of nivolumab. The clonotype was recovered from a human donor with classical Hodgkin lymphoma. The CDR3 region has the DNA TGTGCCAGCACCTTTGGGGGAATTTCGGACCACGGATTGGGGGAGCAGTACTTC. As protein: CASTFGGISDHGLGEQYF. The whole variable domain, remainder taken from reference TRBV28 and TRBJ2-7, is DVKVTQSSRYLVKRTGEKVFLECVQDMDHENMFWYRQDPGLGLRLIYFSYDVKMKEKGDIPEGYSVSREKKERFSLILESASTNQTSMYLCASTFGGISDHGLGEQYFGPGTRLTVT.